This T cell receptor (beta chain) was sequenced during a study of CD8 T cells in Susac syndrome. Findings and caveats of the study: As acknowledged by the study, its TCR sequencing and HLA analysis included a relatively small number of individuals.

The RNA input was about 0.5 to 1 ug, and it was reverse transcribed with random hexamers. From the immunoSEQ multiplex PCR reads, TCRdb called clonotypes with MiXCR, one entry per CDR3 protein. The table includes some 400,000 distinct CDR3 sequences, around 85% detected once. The CDR3 totals 14 residues. The germline gives CDR1 LNHDA, CDR2 SQIVND (reference sequence). V was clipped by 5 bases and J by 4 bases, with 14 bases between them. As regards this clonotype: Its antigen remains unidentified.

While CD8+ and CD4+ T cells were isolated negatively, TEMRA cells were enriched by FACS. The sample comprised CD8+ T cells from PBMCs. The chain carries TRBV19 and TRBJ1-1; D might be TRBD1 (6 bases). This receptor was identified in a human donor with multiple sclerosis. The CDR3 reads CASSSSGAVTEAFF. The CDR3 DNA is TGTGCCAGTAGTTCCTCAGGGGCTGTCACTGAAGCTTTCTTT.